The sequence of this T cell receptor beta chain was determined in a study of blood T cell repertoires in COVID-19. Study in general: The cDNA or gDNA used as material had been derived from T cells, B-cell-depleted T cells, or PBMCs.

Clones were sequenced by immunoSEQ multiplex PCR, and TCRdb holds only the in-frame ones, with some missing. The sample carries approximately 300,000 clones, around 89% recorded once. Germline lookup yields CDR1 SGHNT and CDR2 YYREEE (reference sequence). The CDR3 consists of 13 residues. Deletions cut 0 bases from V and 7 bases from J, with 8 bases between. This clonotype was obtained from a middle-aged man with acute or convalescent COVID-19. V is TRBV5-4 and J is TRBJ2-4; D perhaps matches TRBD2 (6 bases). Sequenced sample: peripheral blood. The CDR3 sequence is CASSLEGRNIQYF. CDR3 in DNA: TGTGCCAGCAGCTTGGAGGGGAGGAACATTCAGTACTTC.